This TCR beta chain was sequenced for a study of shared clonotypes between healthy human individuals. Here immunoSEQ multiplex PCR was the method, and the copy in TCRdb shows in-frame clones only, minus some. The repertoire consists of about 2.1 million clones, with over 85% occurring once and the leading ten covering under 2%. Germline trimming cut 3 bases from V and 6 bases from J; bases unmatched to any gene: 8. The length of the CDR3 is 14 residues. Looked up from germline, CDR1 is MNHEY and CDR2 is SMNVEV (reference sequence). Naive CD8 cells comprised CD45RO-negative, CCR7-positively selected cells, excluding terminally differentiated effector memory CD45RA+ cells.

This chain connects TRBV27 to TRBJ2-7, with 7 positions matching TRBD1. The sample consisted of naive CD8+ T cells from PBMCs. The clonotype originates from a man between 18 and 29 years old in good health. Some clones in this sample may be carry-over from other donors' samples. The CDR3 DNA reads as TGTGCCAGCAGTTTGGGCAGGGGGTTCACCGAGCAGTACTTC. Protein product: CASSLGRGFTEQYF.